The rows below give T cell receptor beta chains drawn from one sample of a study of blood T cell repertoires in COVID-19. TCRdb's copy holds only in-frame clones and misses some; the assay was immunoSEQ multiplex PCR. The data show some 260,000 clones, 70% to 85% seen once. What was sequenced was peripheral blood. These receptors were collected from a woman older than 75 with active or convalescent COVID-19. Each CDR3 is given with its conserved first and last residue. D genes are given only for firm matches. Clone size appears in some rows only: once, few, many, or a class for an expanded clone.

V	D	size	J	CDR3	DNA
TRBV7-6	TRBD2	NA	TRBJ2-1	CASSLVPLLAGGSYNEQFF	TGTGCCAGCAGCTTAGTGCCGTTACTAGCGGGAGGGTCCTACAATGAGCAGTTCTTC
TRBV5-1	NA	NA	TRBJ1-1	CASSLRGNTEAFF	TGCGCCAGCAGCTTGAGAGGTAACACTGAAGCTTTCTTT
TRBV2	NA	NA	TRBJ2-6	CASSDSVLGANVLTF	TGTGCCAGCAGTGACTCGGTTTTGGGGGCCAACGTCCTGACTTTC
TRBV7-2	NA	NA	TRBJ2-7	CASSLAGRGGNYEQYF	TGTGCCAGCAGCTTAGCGGGTAGGGGGGGCAACTACGAGCAGTACTTC
TRBV6-4	NA	once	TRBJ2-6	CASSATGSGANVLTF	TGTGCCAGCAGCGCTACAGGGTCTGGGGCCAACGTCCTGACTTTC
TRBV9	NA	NA	TRBJ1-2	CASSVGQEAYGYTF	TGTGCCAGCAGCGTAGGACAGGAGGCCTATGGCTACACCTTC
TRBV21-1	NA	NA	TRBJ2-7	CASSSGNPYTYEQYF	TGTGCCAGCAGCAGCGGTAACCCATATACCTACGAGCAGTACTTC
TRBV5-1	TRBD1	NA	TRBJ1-3	CASSLAGGGYGNTIYF	TGCGCCAGCAGCTTGGCGGGAGGGGGCTATGGAAACACCATATATTTT
TRBV18	NA	NA	TRBJ2-3	CASSPGRTETDTQYF	TGTGCCAGCTCACCAGGTCGGACAGAAACAGATACGCAGTATTTT
TRBV10-3	NA	NA	TRBJ1-4	CAISVGREAEKLFF	TGTGCCATCAGTGTTGGTAGGGAGGCTGAAAAACTGTTTTTT
TRBV5-1	TRBD2	NA	TRBJ2-7	CASSFGSSGGNEQYF	TGCGCCAGCAGCTTTGGGTCTAGCGGGGGGAACGAGCAGTACTTC
TRBV2	NA	few	TRBJ2-7	CASSPNTVGYEQYF	TGTGCCAGCAGCCCGAATACGGTCGGCTACGAGCAGTACTTC
TRBV2	TRBD1	NA	TRBJ2-7	CASSDRTGSPYEQYF	TGTGCCAGCAGTGATAGGACAGGGAGTCCCTACGAGCAGTACTTC
TRBV25-1	NA	NA	TRBJ1-4	CASSEYRGDEKLFF	TGTGCCAGCAGTGAATACCGGGGGGATGAAAAACTGTTTTTT
TRBV7-9	NA	few	TRBJ1-1	CASTKFSQGEAFF	TGTGCCAGCACCAAATTTAGCCAGGGGGAAGCTTTCTTT
TRBV6-5	NA	NA	TRBJ2-1	CASSAQRAVNNEQFF	TGTGCCAGCAGCGCCCAGAGGGCAGTAAACAATGAGCAGTTCTTC
TRBV6-5	TRBD1	many	TRBJ2-7	CASTGGTGEFYEQYF	TGTGCCAGCACGGGTGGGACAGGGGAATTCTACGAGCAGTACTTC
TRBV2	NA	NA	TRBJ1-1	CASSTEGEGAFF	TGTGCCAGCAGCACCGAGGGGGAAGGAGCTTTCTTT
TRBV28	TRBD1	NA	TRBJ1-2	CASSTPGTGGTYGYTF	TGTGCCAGCAGTACTCCCGGGACAGGGGGCACCTATGGCTACACCTTC
TRBV4-1	NA	NA	TRBJ2-1	CASSQGNGQNSYNEQFF	TGCGCCAGCAGCCAAGGCAACGGACAGAACTCCTACAATGAGCAGTTCTTC
TRBV7-9	TRBD1	NA	TRBJ2-7	CASSTGTGTYEQYF	TGTGCCAGCAGCACGGGGACAGGAACCTACGAGCAGTACTTC
TRBV7-9	NA	NA	TRBJ1-1	CASSLGGALSTEAFF	TGTGCCAGCAGCTTAGGGGGCGCTTTGTCCACTGAAGCTTTCTTT
TRBV10-3	NA	NA	TRBJ2-7	CAISAVAGNPAGEQYF	TGTGCCATCAGTGCAGTTGCGGGTAACCCCGCCGGCGAGCAGTACTTC